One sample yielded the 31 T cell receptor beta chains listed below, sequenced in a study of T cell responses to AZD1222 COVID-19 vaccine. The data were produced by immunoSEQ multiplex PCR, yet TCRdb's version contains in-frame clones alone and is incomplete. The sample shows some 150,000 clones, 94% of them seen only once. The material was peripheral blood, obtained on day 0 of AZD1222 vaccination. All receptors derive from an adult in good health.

The CDR3 loop is CATSNPGAFYGYTF. The CDR3 DNA reads TGTGCCACCAGCAATCCCGGGGCCTTCTATGGCTACACCTTC. J is TRBJ1-2 and V is TRBV15, with a tentative D call TRBD1 (5 bases). CDR1 and CDR2 from the germline V gene are LNHNV and YYDKDF (reference sequence). Trimming cost V 4 bases and J 4 bases, with 13 bases left between them. The CDR3 runs to 14 residues.

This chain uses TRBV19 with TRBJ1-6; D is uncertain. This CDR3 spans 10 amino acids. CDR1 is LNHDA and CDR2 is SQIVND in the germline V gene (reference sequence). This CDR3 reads CATGESPLHF. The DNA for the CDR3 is TGTGCAACTGGGGAATCACCCCTCCACTTT.

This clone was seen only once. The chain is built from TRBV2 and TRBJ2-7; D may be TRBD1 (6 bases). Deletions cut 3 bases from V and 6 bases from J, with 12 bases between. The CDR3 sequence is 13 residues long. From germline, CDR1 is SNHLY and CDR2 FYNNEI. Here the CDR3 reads CASSEGAYSEQYV. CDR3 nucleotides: TGTGCCAGCAGTGAGGGGGCCTATAGCGAGCAGTACGTC.

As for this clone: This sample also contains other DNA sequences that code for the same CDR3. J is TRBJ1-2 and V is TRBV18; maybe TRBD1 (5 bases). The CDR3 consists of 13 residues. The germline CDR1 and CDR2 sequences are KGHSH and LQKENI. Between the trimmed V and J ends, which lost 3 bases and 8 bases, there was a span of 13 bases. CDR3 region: CASSPGAGGGYTF. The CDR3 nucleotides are TGTGCCAGCTCACCCGGGGCAGGAGGGGGCTACACCTTC.

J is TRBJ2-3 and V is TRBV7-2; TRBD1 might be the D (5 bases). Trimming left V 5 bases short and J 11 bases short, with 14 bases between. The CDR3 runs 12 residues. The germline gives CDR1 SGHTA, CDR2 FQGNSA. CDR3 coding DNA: TGTGCCAGCAGCACGACAGCCCAGGTGCAGTATTTT. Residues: CASSTTAQVQYF.

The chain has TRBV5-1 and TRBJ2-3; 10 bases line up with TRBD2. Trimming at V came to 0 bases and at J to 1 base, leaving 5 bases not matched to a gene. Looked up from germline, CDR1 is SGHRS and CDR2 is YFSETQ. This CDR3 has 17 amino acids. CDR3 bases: TGCGCCAGCAGCTTGGGTCCAGCGGGAGGGGGCACAGATACGCAGTATTTT. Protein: CASSLGPAGGGTDTQYF.

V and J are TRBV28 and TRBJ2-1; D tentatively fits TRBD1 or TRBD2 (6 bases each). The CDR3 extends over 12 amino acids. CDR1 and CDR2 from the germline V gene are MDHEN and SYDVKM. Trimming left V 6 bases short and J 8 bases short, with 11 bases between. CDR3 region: CASSPGEDEQFF. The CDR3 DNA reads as TGTGCCAGCAGCCCAGGGGAGGATGAGCAGTTCTTC.

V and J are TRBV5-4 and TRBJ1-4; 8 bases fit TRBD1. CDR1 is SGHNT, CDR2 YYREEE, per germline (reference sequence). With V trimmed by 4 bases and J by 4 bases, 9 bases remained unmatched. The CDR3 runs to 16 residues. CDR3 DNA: TGTGCCAGCAGCCGATCCGGGACAGGCGATAATGAAAAACTGTTTTTT. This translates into CASSRSGTGDNEKLFF.

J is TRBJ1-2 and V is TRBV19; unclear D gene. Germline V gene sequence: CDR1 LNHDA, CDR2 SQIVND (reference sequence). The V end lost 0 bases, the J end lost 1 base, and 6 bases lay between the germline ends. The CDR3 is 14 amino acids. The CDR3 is CASSIDSSNYGYTF. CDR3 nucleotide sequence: TGTGCCAGTAGTATAGATTCCAGTAACTATGGCTACACCTTC. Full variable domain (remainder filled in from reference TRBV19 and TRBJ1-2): DGGITQSPKYLFRKEGQNVTLSCEQNLNHDAMYWYRQDPGQGLRLIYYSQIVNDFQKGDIAEGYSVSREKKESFPLTVTSAQKNPTAFYLCASSIDSSNYGYTFGSGTRLTVV.

The DNA of the CDR3 is TGTGCCAGCAGTTGGGGGGTGAACACTGAAGCTTTCTTT. Translated, it gives CASSWGVNTEAFF. The chain employs TRBV14 and TRBJ1-1; perhaps TRBD1 as D (5 bases). Between the trimmed V and J ends, which lost 6 bases and 0 bases, there was a span of 8 bases. This CDR3 region has 13 residues. The germline V gene has CDR1 SGHDN and CDR2 FVKESK.

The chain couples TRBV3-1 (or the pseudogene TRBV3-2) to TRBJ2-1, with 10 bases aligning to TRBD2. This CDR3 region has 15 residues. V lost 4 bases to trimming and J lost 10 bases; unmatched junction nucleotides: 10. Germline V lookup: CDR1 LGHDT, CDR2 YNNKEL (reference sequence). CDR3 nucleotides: TGTGCCAGCAGCCGTAGCGGGGGGACGAGAGGGGAGCAGTTCTTC. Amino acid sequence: CASSRSGGTRGEQFF.

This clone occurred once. As DNA, the CDR3 is TGTGCCAGCAGCCCCCGAGGACGTGGCAATCAGCCCCAGCATTTT. As protein: CASSPRGRGNQPQHF. V and J are TRBV28 and TRBJ1-5; unclear D gene. Trimming pared 6 bases from V and 2 bases from J, leaving 14 bases between. CDR3 size: 15 residues. Germline V CDR1 and CDR2: MDHEN, SYDVKM.

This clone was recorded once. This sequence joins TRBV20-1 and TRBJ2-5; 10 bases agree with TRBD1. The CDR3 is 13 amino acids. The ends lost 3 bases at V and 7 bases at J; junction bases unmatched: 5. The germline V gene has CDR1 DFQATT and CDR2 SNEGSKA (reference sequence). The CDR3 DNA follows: TGCAGTGCTAGTGTGGACAGGGGGGGGACCCAGTACTTC. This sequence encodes CSASVDRGGTQYF.

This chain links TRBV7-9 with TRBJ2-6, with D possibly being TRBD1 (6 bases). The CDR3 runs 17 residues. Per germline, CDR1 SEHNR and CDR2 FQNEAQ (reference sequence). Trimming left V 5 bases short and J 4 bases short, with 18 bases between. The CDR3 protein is CASSPDRPRAGANVLTF. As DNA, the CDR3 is TGTGCCAGCAGCCCCGACAGGCCGCGGGCGGGGGCCAACGTCCTGACTTTC.

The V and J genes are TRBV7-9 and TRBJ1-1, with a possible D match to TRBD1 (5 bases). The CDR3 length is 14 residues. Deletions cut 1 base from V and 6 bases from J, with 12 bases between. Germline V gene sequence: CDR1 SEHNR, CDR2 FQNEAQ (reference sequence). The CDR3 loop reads CASSLEEGRAEAFF. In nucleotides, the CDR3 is TGTGCCAGCAGCTTAGAGGAGGGGAGGGCTGAAGCTTTCTTT. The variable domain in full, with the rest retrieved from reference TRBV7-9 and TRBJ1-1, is DTGVSQNPRHKITKRGQNVTFRCDPISEHNRLYWYRQTLGQGPEFLTYFQNEAQLEKSRLLSDRFSAERPKGSFSTLEIQRTEQGDSAMYLCASSLEEGRAEAFFGQGTRLTVV.

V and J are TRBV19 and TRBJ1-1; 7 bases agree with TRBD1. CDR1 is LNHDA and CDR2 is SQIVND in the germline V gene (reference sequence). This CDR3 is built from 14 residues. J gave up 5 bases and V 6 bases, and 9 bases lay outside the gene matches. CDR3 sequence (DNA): TGTGCCAGTAGCTTGGACAGGATCGTAACTGAAGCTTTCTTT. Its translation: CASSLDRIVTEAFF. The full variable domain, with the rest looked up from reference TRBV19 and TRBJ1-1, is DGGITQSPKYLFRKEGQNVTLSCEQNLNHDAMYWYRQDPGQGLRLIYYSQIVNDFQKGDIAEGYSVSREKKESFPLTVTSAQKNPTAFYLCASSLDRIVTEAFFGQGTRLTVV.

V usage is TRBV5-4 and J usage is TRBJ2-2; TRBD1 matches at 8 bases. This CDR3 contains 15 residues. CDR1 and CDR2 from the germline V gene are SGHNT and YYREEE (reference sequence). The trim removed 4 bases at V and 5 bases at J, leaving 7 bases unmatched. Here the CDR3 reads CASSLDRARTGELFF. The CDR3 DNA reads TGTGCCAGCAGCCTGGACAGGGCCAGGACCGGGGAGCTGTTTTTT.

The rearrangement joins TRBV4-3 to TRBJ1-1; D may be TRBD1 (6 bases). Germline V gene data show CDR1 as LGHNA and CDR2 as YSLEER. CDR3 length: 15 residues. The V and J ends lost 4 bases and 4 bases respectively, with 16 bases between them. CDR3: CASSPALTGITEAFF. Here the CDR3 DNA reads TGCGCCAGCAGCCCAGCCCTCACAGGGATCACTGAAGCTTTCTTT.

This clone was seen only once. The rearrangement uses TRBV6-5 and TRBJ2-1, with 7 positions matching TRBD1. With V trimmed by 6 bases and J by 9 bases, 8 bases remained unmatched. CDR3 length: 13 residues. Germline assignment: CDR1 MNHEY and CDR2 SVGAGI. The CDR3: CASSVKGGSEQFF. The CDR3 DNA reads TGTGCCAGCAGCGTAAAAGGGGGCAGTGAGCAGTTCTTC.

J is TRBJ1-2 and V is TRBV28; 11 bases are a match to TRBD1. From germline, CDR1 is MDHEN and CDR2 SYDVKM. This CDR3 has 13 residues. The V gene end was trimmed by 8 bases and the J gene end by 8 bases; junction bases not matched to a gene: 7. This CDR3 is CASWTGGEGGYTF. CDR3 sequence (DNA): TGTGCCAGCTGGACAGGGGGCGAGGGAGGCTACACCTTC.

The CDR3 nucleotides are TGTGCCAGCAGCTTAGTAGGGAACACTGAAGCTTTCTTT. Translation gives CASSLVGNTEAFF. V is TRBV7-9 and J is TRBJ1-1; D call uncertain. CDR3 length equals 13 residues. The ends were cut back, 1 base at V and 1 base at J, with 4 bases in the middle. CDR1 and CDR2 from the germline V gene are SEHNR and FQNEAQ (reference sequence).

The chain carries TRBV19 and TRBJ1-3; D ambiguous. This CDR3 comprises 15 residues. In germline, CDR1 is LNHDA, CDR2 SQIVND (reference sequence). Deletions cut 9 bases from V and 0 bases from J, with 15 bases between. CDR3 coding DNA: TGTGCCAGCTTTGACGGCCGCCTCTCTGGAAACACCATATATTTT. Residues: CASFDGRLSGNTIYF.

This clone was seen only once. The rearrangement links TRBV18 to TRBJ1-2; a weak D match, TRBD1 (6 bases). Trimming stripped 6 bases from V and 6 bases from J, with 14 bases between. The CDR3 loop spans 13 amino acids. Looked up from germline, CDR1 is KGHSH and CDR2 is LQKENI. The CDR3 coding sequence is TGTGCCAGCTCCCCTTCAGGGGATAATGGCTACACCTTC. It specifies CASSPSGDNGYTF.

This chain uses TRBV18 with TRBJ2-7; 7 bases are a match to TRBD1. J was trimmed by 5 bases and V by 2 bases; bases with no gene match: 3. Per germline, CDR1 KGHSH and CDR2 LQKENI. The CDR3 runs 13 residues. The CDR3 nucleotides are TGTGCCAGCTCACCAAACAGGGGAGACGAGCAGTACGTC. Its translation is CASSPNRGDEQYV.

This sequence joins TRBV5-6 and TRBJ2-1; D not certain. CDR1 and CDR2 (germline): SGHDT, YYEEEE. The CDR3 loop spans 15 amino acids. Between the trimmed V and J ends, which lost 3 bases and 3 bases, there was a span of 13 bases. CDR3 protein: CASSSTRRSYNEQFF. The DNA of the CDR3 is TGTGCCAGCAGCTCGACTCGCAGGAGCTACAATGAGCAGTTCTTC.

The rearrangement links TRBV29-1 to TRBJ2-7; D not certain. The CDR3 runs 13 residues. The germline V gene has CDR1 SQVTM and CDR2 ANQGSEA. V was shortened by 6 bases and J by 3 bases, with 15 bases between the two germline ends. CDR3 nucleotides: TGCAGCGTCATGACTCCCCCTCTCTACGAGCAGTACGTC. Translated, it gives CSVMTPPLYEQYV.

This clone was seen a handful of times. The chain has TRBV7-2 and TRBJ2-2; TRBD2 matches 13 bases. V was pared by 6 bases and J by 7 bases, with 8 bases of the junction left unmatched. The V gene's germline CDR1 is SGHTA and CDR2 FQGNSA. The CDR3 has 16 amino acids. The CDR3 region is CASSSTSGRIGGELFF. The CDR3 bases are TGTGCCAGCAGTTCGACTAGCGGGAGGATTGGCGGGGAGCTGTTTTTT.

Here the CDR3 reads CASSFHFTDTQYF. DNA for the CDR3: TGTGCCAGCAGTTTCCACTTCACAGATACGCAGTATTTT. The rearrangement uses TRBV12-3 or TRBV12-4 and TRBJ2-3; D is undetermined. Trimming stripped 3 bases from V and 2 bases from J, with 6 bases between. The CDR3 consists of 13 residues.

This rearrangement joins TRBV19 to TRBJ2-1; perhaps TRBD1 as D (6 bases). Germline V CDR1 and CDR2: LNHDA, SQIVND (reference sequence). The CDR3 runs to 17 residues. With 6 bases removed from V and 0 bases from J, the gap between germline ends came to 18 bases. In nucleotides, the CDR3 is TGTGCCAGTAGCACGCAATGGGGGCCAGTCTCCTACAATGAGCAGTTCTTC. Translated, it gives CASSTQWGPVSYNEQFF.

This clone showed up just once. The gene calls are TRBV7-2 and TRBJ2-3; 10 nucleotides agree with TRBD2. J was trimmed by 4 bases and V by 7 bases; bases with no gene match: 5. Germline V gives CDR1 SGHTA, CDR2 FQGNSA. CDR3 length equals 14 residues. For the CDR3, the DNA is TGTGCCAGCACCCTAGCGGGAGCTGCAGATACGCAGTATTTT. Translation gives CASTLAGAADTQYF.

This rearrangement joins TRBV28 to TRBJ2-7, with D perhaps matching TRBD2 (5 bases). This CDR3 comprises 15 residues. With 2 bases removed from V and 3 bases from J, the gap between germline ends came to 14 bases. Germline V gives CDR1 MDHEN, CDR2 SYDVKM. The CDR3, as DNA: TGTGCCAGCAGTTTAGGGTCGGCGGGCAACTACGAGCAGTACGTC. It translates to CASSLGSAGNYEQYV.